The present entry profiles one T cell receptor beta chain with its context. This clonotype was observed many times. The specificity of this receptor is unknown. Nothing much larger sits one base from this clone, and base qualities are not available. These data come from a study of spatial heterogeneity in lung cancer (dated by TCRdb to the late 2010s). Context from the whole study: Beta-chain transcripts were consistently detected in greater numbers than alpha-chain transcripts, which likely reflects a higher abundance of beta-chain transcripts. The study quantitatively compared TCR alpha and beta repertoires across multiple tumor regions, matched nontumor lung and blood in non-small cell lung cancer. In the raw uncorrected reads, each unique combination of TCR and UMI appeared on average more than ten times. At surgery, hundreds of tumor regions, around 65 matched nontumor lung samples and 56 PBMC samples were TCR-sequenced for both alpha and beta chains. Nonsynonymous mutation counts, determined by whole-exome sequencing of tumor tissue, were related to TCR repertoire features. General study outcomes and caveats: Ubiquitous expanded tumor TCRs showed up in blood more often at tumor resection than at routine follow-up. Confirming at a functional level the hypothesis that regional TCRs recognize regional mutations was considered to require additional single-cell paired TCR alpha and beta sequencing.

Counted from cysteine to phenylalanine, this CDR3 has 13 amino acids. The retained sequence is limited to the CDR3, 39 bases, with the frame set at the first base. V is shortened by 8 bases, J by 2 bases, and the region joining them spans 10 bases. Per the germline V gene, SNHLY is the CDR1 and FYNNEI is the CDR2. The meaning of the sample's time point label: sample taken at primary tumor resection. For TCR sequencing, whole RNA was extracted from tumor and nontumor lung tissue, or from cryopreserved PBMC samples, and no cell sorting was done. Donors were some 70 patients with early-stage, untreated non-small cell lung cancer from the lung TRACERx cohort. Patients were selected for TCR sequencing only if sufficient RNA was available from at least two tumor regions. Library method: 5' RACE. TCRdb records NextSeq 500 as the sequencer. In the TCR library protocol, a unique molecular identifier was attached to each TCR cDNA molecule so that PCR and sequencing errors could be corrected. The published analysis was carried out like this. TCR identification, UMI-based error correction and CDR3 extraction were performed with Decombinator tools. TCRs above a frequency of 2 per 1,000, corresponding to the top 1% of the tumor frequency distribution, were defined as expanded. Rényi diversity was computed with the R vegan package after subsampling each repertoire 100 times to 5,000 TCRs. CDR3 similarity networks were built from amino acid triplet string-kernel similarity, connecting CDR3s with pairwise similarity above 0.82. The raw public data were reprocessed by TCRdb itself: fastp quality trimming at Q25, MiXCR clonotype calling, in-frame beta chains only. A single entry per CDR3 protein holds the most common genes and DNA from its merged rows. The V and J calls follow TCRdb's processing rather than the paper's. This sample lists some 50,000 distinct CDR3 sequences; about 11% were detected once. 42% of the sample is in the top ten clones.

The clonotype comes from a female donor with early-stage non-small cell lung cancer. The specimen was PBMCs, collected at surgery. The chain uses TRBV2 and TRBJ1-3, with a tentative D gene TRBD1 over 5 matching bases. The CDR3 has the sequence CASQGSAGNTIYF. Here is the DNA: TGTGCCAGCCAGGGTTCGGCTGGAAACACCATATATTTT.